The 18 T cell receptor beta chains presented below share a single source sample, sequenced in a study of cytomegalovirus exposure and HLA in healthy donors. PCR primers comprised 60 Vbeta and 13 Jbeta primers. Generated by immunoSEQ multiplex PCR, the TCRdb table keeps only in-frame clones and is missing some. Its listing shows 150,000 or so clones. The sample comprised PBMCs. These TCRs come from a woman aged 55-69 years in good health and CMV-seronegative.

The chain is built from TRBV27 and TRBJ2-1; tentatively, D is TRBD2 (5 bases). Per germline, CDR1 MNHEY and CDR2 SMNVEV (reference sequence). CDR3 size: 16 residues. Trimming took off 2 bases at V and 6 bases at J, with 17 bases between the two ends. CDR3 nucleotides: TGTGCCAGCAGTTTAAAACCTAGCTATGTGGTCAATGAGCAGTTCTTC. Translating gives CASSLKPSYVVNEQFF.

This chain uses TRBV29-1 with TRBJ2-1; 10 bases fit TRBD1. V lost 5 bases to trimming and J lost 3 bases; unmatched junction nucleotides: 7. This CDR3 is 15 amino acids long. Per germline, CDR1 SQVTM and CDR2 ANQGSEA. CDR3 region: CSVSRDRGYYNEQFF. The CDR3 DNA sequence: TGCAGCGTTTCCCGGGACAGGGGATACTACAATGAGCAGTTCTTC.

The rearrangement joins TRBV10-3 to TRBJ2-2; 8 nucleotides align to TRBD1. The trim removed 4 bases at V and 4 bases at J, leaving 8 bases unmatched. CDR3 length: 16 residues. Germline CDR1 reads ENHRY; CDR2 reads SYGVKD. The CDR3 coding sequence is TGTGCCATCAGTGCGCCCAGGGGGCTAGGCACCGGGGAGCTGTTTTTT. It is translated as CAISAPRGLGTGELFF.

The V gene is TRBV30, the J gene TRBJ2-3; possible D gene TRBD2, 5 bases. Trimming cost V 0 bases and J 4 bases, with 14 bases left between them. The CDR3 is made up of 15 amino acids. Per germline, CDR1 GTSNPN and CDR2 SVGIG (reference sequence). The CDR3 DNA reads as TGTGCCTGGAGTGTACTCGGGCTAGCTGCAGATACGCAGTATTTT. Translation gives CAWSVLGLAADTQYF.

The CDR3: CASGKGLAGVDLLTGELFF. The CDR3 coding sequence is TGTGCTAGTGGGAAGGGACTAGCGGGAGTTGATCTCCTCACCGGGGAGCTGTTTTTT. This chain links TRBV12-5 with TRBJ2-2, with 14 bases that match TRBD2. CDR1 LGHNT and CDR2 FRNRAP come from the germline V gene. The CDR3 loop spans 19 amino acids. The V and J ends lost 6 bases and 4 bases, in that order; junction bases with no gene match: 13.

This sequence joins TRBV5-1 and TRBJ1-4; 7 bases line up with TRBD1. Per germline, CDR1 SGHRS and CDR2 YFSETQ. The V and J ends lost 1 base and 6 bases, in that order; junction bases with no gene match: 9. CDR3 size: 16 residues. CDR3 region: CASSLRLVGGDEKLFF. The DNA for the CDR3 is TGCGCCAGCAGCTTGCGTCTCGTAGGGGGCGATGAAAAACTGTTTTTT.

The chain joins TRBV9 to TRBJ1-2; D might be TRBD1 (5 bases). The CDR3 sequence is 11 residues long. Trimming took off 2 bases at V and 8 bases at J, with 7 bases between the two ends. The germline gives CDR1 SGDLS, CDR2 YYNGEE. The CDR3: CASSVPGGYTF. Here the CDR3 DNA reads TGTGCCAGCAGCGTGCCAGGGGGCTACACCTTC.

The chain is built from TRBV7-6 and TRBJ1-3, with TRBD1 as a possible D gene (5 bases). Germline V CDR1 and CDR2: SGHVS, FNYEAQ. CDR3 length equals 17 residues. With 5 bases removed from V and 4 bases from J, the gap between germline ends came to 21 bases. This CDR3 is CASSPYAGPGVGNTIYF. CDR3 bases: TGTGCCAGCAGCCCTTATGCGGGACCGGGCGTCGGAAACACCATATATTTT.

The CDR3 loop is CSVVGLAGSETQYF. The CDR3 nucleotides read TGCAGCGTTGTGGGACTAGCGGGATCTGAGACCCAGTACTTC. The genes are TRBV29-1 and TRBJ2-5; TRBD2 matches 13 bases. V shed 4 bases and J 5 bases; nucleotides not matched to a gene: 4. The germline gives CDR1 SQVTM, CDR2 ANQGSEA. CDR3 length: 14 residues.

This chain links TRBV9 with TRBJ2-5, with TRBD2 as a possible D gene (5 bases). Germline CDR1 and CDR2: SGDLS and YYNGEE. The CDR3 totals 14 residues. V lost 0 bases, J lost 5 bases, and 11 bases lay in between. CDR3 loop: CASSVGGLRETQYF. CDR3 bases: TGTGCCAGCAGCGTAGGAGGGCTTCGGGAGACCCAGTACTTC.

The rearrangement links TRBV4-3 to TRBJ1-2; 8 bases map to TRBD1. The V gene end was trimmed by 4 bases and the J gene end by 5 bases; junction bases not matched to a gene: 6. The CDR3 length is 14 residues. Germline values: CDR1 LGHNA, CDR2 YSLEER. CDR3 DNA sequence: TGCGCCAGCAGCCGTACGGGACAGGTATATGGCTACACCTTC. Translation gives CASSRTGQVYGYTF.

The chain uses TRBV18 and TRBJ1-5; D is perhaps TRBD1 (6 bases). The length of the CDR3 is 15 residues. Deletions cut 4 bases from V and 2 bases from J, with 12 bases between. Germline V CDR1 and CDR2: KGHSH, LQKENI. This CDR3 is CASSQAGAGNQPQHF. CDR3 bases: TGTGCCAGCTCACAGGCAGGGGCCGGCAATCAGCCCCAGCATTTT.

The rearrangement links TRBV4-2 to TRBJ1-1; D remains unclear. Trimming left V 2 bases short and J 1 base short, with 5 bases between. From germline, CDR1 is LGHNA and CDR2 YNFKEQ. This CDR3 contains 13 residues. The CDR3: CASSQQQNTEAFF. Written as DNA, the CDR3 is TGTGCCAGCAGCCAACAACAGAACACTGAAGCTTTCTTT.

The chain combines TRBV18 with TRBJ1-4; 7 bases align to TRBD1. The V and J ends lost 6 bases and 7 bases, in that order; junction bases with no gene match: 11. The CDR3 is 15 amino acids. CDR1 is KGHSH and CDR2 is LQKENI in the germline V gene. The CDR3 DNA follows: TGTGCCAGCTCTCTAGACAGGGTTGGTACTGAAAAACTGTTTTTT. Encoded protein: CASSLDRVGTEKLFF.

The V gene is TRBV5-1, the J gene TRBJ1-1; D is perhaps TRBD1 (5 bases). The CDR3 has 16 residues. Per germline, CDR1 SGHRS and CDR2 YFSETQ. V gave up 0 bases and J gave up 2 bases, with 14 bases separating them. This CDR3 is CASSLGWTSRNTEAFF. CDR3 in DNA: TGCGCCAGCAGCTTGGGGTGGACAAGTCGTAACACTGAAGCTTTCTTT.

The rearrangement links TRBV10-3 to TRBJ1-2, with D unresolved. V lost 3 bases to trimming and J lost 1 base, with 15 bases between them. In germline, CDR1 is ENHRY, CDR2 SYGVKD. The CDR3 has 16 residues. The CDR3 loop reads CAISDPSSGYNYGYTF. The DNA of the CDR3 is TGTGCCATCAGTGACCCATCCTCCGGGTATAACTATGGCTACACCTTC.

The gene calls are TRBV7-3 and TRBJ2-1, with 11 bases aligning to TRBD2. Germline assignment: CDR1 SGHTA and CDR2 FQGTGA. This CDR3 has 15 amino acids. Losses at the gene ends were 1 base for V and 10 bases for J; bases not matched to a gene: 6. This chain's CDR3 is CASSLNRLAGTEQFF. CDR3 DNA: TGTGCCAGCAGCTTAAATCGACTAGCGGGAACCGAGCAGTTCTTC.

The chain has TRBV29-1 and TRBJ1-2; 9 bases agree with TRBD1. V lost 5 bases and J lost 7; bases outside the gene matches: 14. Germline CDR1 reads SQVTM; CDR2 reads ANQGSEA. The CDR3 length is 15 residues. CDR3 sequence (DNA): TGCAGCGTTCGAGCTCCGGAACAGGGACAGGGTGGCTACACCTTC. It encodes CSVRAPEQGQGGYTF.